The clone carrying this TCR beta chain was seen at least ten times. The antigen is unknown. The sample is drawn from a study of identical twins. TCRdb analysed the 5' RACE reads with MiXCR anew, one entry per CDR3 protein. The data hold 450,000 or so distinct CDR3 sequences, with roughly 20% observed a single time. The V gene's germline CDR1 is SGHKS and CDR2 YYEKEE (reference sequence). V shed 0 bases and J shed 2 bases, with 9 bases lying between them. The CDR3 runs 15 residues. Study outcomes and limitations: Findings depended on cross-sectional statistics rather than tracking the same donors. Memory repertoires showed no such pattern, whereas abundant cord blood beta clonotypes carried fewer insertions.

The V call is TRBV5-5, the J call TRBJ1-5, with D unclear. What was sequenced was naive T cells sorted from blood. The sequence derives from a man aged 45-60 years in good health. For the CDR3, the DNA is TGTGCCAGCAGCTTGGTTTCAGGAGGCAATCAGCCCCAGCATTTT. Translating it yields CASSLVSGGNQPQHF.